By share, the clone carrying this T cell receptor beta chain ranks as medium-sized. What it recognizes is unknown. Time point reported: sample taken at primary tumor resection. TCRdb redid the calling of the 5' RACE reads with MiXCR, one entry per CDR3 protein. The data hold some 4,100 distinct CDR3 sequences, with roughly 6.3% observed a single time. The data belong to a study of spatial heterogeneity in lung cancer. Study-level background: Matched bulk RNA-seq yielded a T cell transcriptional module score. Counts of TCR transcripts in tumor regions correlated strongly with that score.

Trimming took off 8 bases at V and 0 bases at J, with 17 bases between the two ends. The CDR3 totals 16 residues. In germline, CDR1 is SNHLY, CDR2 FYNNEI. Study-wide findings and caveats: Expanded alpha and beta TCR counts within tumors tracked tumor mutation counts.

The clonotype originates from a male donor with early-stage non-small cell lung cancer. Sequences were derived from lung tumor tissue, sampled at surgery. The chain joins TRBV2 to TRBJ1-5; D unresolved. The CDR3 DNA follows: TGTGCCAGCCTAGCATCGGAAGCCCTTAGCAATCAGCCCCAGCATTTT. This codes for CASLASEALSNQPQHF.